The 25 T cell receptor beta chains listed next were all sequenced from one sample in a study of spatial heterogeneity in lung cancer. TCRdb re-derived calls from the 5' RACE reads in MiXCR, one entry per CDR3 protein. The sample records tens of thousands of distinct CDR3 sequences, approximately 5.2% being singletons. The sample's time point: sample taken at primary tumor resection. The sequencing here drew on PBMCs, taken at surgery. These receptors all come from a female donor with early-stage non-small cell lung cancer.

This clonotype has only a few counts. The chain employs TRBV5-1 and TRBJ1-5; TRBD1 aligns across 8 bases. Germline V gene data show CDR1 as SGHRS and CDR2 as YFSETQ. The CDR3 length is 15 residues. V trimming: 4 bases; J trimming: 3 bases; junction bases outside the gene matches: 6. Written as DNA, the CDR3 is TGCGCCAGCAGCGTACAGGGGGACGACAATCAGCCCCAGCATTTT. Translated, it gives CASSVQGDDNQPQHF.

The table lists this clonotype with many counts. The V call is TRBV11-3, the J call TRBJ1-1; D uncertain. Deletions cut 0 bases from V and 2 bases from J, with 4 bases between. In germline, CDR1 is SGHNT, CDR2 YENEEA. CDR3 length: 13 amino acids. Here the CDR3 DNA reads TGTGCCAGCAGCTTAGAGGATAACACTGAAGCTTTCTTT. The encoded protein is CASSLEDNTEAFF.

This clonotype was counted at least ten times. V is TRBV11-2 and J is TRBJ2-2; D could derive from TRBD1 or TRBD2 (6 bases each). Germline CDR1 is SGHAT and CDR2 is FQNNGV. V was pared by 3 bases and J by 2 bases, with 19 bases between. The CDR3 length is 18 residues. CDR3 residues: CASSFPWRGKSNTGELFF. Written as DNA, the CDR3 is TGTGCCAGCAGCTTCCCGTGGAGGGGGAAATCAAACACCGGGGAGCTGTTTTTT.

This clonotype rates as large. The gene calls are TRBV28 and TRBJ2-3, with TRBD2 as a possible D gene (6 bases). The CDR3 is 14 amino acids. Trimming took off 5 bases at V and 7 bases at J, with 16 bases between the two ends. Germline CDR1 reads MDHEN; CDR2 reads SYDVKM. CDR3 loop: CASSPTGAGNTQYF. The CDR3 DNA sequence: TGTGCCAGCAGTCCTACCGGCGCGGGGAATACGCAGTATTTT.

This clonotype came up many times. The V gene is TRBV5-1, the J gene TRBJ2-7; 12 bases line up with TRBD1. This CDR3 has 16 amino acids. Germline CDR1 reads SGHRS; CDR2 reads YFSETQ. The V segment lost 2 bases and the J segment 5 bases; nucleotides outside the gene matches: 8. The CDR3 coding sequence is TGCGCCAGCAGCTTCTCAGGGACAGGGGGCGACCACGAGCAGTACTTC. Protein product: CASSFSGTGGDHEQYF.

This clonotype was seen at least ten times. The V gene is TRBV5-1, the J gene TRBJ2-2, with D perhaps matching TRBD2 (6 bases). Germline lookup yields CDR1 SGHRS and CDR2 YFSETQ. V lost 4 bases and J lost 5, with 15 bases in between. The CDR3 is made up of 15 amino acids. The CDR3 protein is CASSPGAGLTGELFF. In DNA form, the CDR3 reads TGCGCCAGCAGCCCGGGCGCAGGACTAACCGGGGAGCTGTTTTTT.

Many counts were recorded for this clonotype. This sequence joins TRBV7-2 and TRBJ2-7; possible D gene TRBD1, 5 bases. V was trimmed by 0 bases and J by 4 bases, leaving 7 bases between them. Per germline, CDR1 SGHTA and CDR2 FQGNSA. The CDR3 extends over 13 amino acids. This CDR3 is CASSLAKGYEQYF. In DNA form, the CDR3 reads TGTGCCAGCAGCTTAGCGAAGGGGTACGAGCAGTACTTC.

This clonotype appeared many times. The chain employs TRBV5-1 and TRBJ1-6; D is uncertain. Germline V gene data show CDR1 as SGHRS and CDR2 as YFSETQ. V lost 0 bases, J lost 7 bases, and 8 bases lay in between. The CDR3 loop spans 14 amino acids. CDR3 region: CASSLGAPNSPLHF. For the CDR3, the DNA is TGCGCCAGCAGCTTGGGGGCGCCCAATTCACCCCTCCACTTT. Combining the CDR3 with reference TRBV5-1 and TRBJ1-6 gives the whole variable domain KAGVTQTPRYLIKTRGQQVTLSCSPISGHRSVSWYQQTPGQGLQFLFEYFSETQRNKGNFPGRFSGRQFSNSRSEMNVSTLELGDSALYLCASSLGAPNSPLHFGNGTRLTVT.

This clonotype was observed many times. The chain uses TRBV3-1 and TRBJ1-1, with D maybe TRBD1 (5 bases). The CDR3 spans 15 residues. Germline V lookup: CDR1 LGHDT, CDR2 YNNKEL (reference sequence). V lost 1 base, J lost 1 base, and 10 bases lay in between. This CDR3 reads CASSQGQGRNTEAFF. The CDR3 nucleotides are TGTGCCAGCAGCCAAGGTCAGGGAAGGAACACTGAAGCTTTCTTT.

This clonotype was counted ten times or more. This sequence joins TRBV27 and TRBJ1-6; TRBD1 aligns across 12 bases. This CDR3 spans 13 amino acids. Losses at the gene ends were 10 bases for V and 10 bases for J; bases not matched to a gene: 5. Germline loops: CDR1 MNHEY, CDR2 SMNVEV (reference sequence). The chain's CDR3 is CATRDRGLSPLHF. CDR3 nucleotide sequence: TGTGCCACCCGGGACAGGGGGCTCTCACCCCTCCACTTT.

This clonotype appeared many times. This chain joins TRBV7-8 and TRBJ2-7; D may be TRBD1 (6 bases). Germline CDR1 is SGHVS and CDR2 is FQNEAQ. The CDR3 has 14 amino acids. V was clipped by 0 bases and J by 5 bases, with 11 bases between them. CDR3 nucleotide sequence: TGTGCCAGCAGCTTAGCGTCCAGGGGAGACGAGCAGTACTTC. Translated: CASSLASRGDEQYF.

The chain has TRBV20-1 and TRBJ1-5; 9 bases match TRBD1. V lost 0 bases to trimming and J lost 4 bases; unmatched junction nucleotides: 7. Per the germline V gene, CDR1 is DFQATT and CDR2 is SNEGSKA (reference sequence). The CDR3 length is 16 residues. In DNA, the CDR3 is TGCAGTGCTAGAGATCGAGGGACAGGGCTTAATCAGCCCCAGCATTTT. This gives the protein CSARDRGTGLNQPQHF.

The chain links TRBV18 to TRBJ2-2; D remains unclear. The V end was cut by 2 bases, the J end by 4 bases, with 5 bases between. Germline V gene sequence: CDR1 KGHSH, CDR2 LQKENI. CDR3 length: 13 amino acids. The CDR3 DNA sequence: TGTGCCAGCTCACCAAAAGGCACCGGGGAGCTGTTTTTT. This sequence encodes CASSPKGTGELFF.

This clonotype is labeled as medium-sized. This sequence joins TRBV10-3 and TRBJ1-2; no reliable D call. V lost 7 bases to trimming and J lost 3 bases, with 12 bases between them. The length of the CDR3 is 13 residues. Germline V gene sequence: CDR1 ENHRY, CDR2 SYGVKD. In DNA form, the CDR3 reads TGTGCCATCAAATTCGGCGGAGACTATGGCTACACCTTC. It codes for CAIKFGGDYGYTF.

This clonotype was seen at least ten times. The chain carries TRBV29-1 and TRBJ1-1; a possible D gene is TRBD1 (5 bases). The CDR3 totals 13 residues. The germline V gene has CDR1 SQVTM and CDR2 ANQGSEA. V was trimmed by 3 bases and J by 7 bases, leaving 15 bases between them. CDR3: CSVDWGWGSEAFF. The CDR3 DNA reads TGCAGCGTTGATTGGGGATGGGGCAGTGAAGCTTTCTTT.

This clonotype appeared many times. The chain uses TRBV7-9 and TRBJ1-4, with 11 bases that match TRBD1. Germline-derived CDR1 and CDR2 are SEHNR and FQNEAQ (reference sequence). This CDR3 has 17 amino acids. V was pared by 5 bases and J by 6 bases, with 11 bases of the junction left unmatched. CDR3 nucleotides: TGTGCCAGCAGCCCGGACAGGGGGCTAGGAAATGATGAAAAACTGTTTTTT. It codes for CASSPDRGLGNDEKLFF.

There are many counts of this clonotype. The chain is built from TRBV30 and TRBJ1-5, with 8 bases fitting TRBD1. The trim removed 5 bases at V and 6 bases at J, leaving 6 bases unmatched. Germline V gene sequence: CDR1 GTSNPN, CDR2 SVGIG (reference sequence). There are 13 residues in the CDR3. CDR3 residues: CAWADREGQPQHF. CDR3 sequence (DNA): TGTGCCTGGGCGGACAGGGAGGGTCAGCCCCAGCATTTT.

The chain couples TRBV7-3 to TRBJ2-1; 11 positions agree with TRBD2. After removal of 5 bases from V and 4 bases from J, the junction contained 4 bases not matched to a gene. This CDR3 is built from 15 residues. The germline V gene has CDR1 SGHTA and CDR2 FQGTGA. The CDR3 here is CASSITSGGYNEQFF. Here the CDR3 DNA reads TGTGCCAGCAGCATCACTAGCGGGGGTTACAATGAGCAGTTCTTC.

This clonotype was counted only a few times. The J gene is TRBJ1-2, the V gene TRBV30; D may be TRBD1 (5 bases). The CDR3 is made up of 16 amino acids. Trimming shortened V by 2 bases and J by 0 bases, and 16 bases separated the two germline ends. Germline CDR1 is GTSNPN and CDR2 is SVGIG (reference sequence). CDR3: CAWSTTGGGPNYGYTF. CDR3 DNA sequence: TGTGCCTGGAGTACCACAGGTGGTGGACCTAACTATGGCTACACCTTC.

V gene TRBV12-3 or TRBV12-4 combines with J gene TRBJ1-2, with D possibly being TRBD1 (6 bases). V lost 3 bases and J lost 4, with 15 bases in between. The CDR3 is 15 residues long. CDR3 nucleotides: TGTGCCAGCAGTTTCGGGGGGCGCAGTCGCTATGGCTACACCTTC. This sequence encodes CASSFGGRSRYGYTF.

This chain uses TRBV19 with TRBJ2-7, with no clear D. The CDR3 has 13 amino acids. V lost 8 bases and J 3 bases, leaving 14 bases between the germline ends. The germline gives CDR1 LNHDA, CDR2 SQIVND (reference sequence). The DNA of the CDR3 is TGTGCCAGTCGCCCCGGTCCTGGCTACGAGCAGTACTTC. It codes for CASRPGPGYEQYF.

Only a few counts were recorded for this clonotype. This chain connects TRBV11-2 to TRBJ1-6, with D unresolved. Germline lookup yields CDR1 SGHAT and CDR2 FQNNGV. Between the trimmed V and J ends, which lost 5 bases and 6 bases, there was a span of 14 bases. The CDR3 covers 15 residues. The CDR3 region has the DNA TGTGCCAGCAGCGGCCTCCGGGCCCTTAATTCACCCCTCCACTTT. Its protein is CASSGLRALNSPLHF.

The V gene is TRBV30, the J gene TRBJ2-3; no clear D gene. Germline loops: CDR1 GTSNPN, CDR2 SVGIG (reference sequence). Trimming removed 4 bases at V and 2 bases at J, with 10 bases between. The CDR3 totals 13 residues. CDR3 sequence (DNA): TGTGCCTGGAATAACTTAATCACAGATACGCAGTATTTT. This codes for CAWNNLITDTQYF.

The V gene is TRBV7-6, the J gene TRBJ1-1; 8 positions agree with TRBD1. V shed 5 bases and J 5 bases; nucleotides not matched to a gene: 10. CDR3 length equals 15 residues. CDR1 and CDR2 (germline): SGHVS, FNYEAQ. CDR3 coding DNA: TGTGCCAGCAGCCCCTCAGGGGGCGCGGGGACTGAAGCTTTCTTT. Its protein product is CASSPSGGAGTEAFF. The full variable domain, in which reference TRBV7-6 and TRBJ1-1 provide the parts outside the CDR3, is GAGVSQSPRYKVTKRGQDVALRCDPISGHVSLYWYRQALGQGPEFLTYFNYEAQQDKSGLPNDRFSAERPEGSISTLTIQRTEQRDSAMYRCASSPSGGAGTEAFFGQGTRLTVV.

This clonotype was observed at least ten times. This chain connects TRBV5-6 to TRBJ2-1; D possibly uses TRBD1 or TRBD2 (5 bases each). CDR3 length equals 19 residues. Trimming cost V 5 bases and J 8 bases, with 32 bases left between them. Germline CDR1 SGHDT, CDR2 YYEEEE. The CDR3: CASRSYRDLRSLVRDEQFF. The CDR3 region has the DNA TGTGCCAGCAGATCGTACCGGGACCTTCGAAGTTTGGTAAGAGATGAGCAGTTCTTC.